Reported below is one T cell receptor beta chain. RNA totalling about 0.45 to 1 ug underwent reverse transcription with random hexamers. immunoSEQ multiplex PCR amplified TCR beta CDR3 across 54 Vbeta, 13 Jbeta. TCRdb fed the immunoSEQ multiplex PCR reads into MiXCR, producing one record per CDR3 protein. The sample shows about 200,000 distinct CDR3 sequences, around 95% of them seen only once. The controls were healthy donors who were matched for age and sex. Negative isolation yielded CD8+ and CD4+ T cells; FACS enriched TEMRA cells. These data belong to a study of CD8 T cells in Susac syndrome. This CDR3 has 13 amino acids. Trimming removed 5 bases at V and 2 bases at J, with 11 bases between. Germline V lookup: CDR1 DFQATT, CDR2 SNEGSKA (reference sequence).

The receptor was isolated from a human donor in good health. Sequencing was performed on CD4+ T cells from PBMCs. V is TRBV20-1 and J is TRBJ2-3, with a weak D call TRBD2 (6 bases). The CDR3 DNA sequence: TGCAGTGCTCCTCGGGGGTCCACAGATACGCAGTATTTT. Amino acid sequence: CSAPRGSTDTQYF.